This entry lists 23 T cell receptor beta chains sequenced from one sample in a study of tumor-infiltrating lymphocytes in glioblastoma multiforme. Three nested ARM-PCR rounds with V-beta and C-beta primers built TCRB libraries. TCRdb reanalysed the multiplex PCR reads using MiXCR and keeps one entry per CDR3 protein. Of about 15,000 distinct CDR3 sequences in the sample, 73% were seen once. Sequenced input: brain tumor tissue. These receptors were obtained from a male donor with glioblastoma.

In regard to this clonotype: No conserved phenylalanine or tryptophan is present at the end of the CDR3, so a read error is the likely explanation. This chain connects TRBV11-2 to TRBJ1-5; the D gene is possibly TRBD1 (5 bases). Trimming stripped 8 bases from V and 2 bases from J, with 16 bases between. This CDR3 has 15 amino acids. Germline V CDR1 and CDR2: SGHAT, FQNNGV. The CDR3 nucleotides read TGTGCCAGCGGCTACGGGACGGTGGGCAATCAGCCCCAGCATGTT. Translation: CASGYGTVGNQPQHV.

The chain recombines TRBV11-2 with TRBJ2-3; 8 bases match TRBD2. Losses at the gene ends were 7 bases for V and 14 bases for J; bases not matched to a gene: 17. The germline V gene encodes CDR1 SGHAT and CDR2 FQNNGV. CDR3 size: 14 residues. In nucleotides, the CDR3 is TGTGCCAGCAATACTCTAGCGGGTGAAGATACGTGGTATTTT. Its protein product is CASNTLAGEDTWYF.

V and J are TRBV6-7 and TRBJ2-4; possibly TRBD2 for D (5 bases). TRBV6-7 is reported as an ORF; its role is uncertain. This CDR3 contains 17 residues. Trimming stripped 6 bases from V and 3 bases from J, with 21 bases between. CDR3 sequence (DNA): TGTGCCAGCAGCGGCAGGAGGCCCTCCTGGGACAAAAACATTCAGTACTTC. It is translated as CASSGRRPSWDKNIQYF.

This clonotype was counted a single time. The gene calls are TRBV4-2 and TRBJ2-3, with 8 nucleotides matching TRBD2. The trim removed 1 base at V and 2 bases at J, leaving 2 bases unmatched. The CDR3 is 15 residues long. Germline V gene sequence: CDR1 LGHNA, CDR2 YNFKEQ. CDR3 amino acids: CASSQGTSYTDTQYF. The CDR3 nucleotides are TGTGCCAGCAGCCAAGGGACTAGCTACACAGATACGCAGTATTTT.

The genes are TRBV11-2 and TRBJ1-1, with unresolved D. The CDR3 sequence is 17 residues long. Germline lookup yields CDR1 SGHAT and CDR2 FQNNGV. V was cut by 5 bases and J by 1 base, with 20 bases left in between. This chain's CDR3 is CASSLPPSTLGNTEAFF. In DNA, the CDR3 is TGTGCCAGCAGCCTTCCGCCCTCCACGTTAGGGAACACTGAAGCTTTCTTT.

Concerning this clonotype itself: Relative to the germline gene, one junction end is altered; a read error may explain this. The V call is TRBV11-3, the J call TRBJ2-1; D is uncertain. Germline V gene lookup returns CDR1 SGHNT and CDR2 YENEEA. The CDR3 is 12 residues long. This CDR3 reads CASNLVPDEQLF. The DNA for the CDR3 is TGTGCAAGCAACTTAGTTCCCGATGAGCAGCTCTTC.

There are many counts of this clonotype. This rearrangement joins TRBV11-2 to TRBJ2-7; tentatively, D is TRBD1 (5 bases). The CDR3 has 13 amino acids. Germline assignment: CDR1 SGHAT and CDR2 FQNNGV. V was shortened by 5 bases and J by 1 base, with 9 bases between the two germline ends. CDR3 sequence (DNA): TGTGCCAGCAGCGTCGGACATTCCTACGAGCAGTACTTC. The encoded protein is CASSVGHSYEQYF.

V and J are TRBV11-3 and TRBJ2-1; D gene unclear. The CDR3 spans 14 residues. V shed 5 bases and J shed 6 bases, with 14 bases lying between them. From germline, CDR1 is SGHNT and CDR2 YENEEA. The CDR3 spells CASSVSWSLNEQFF. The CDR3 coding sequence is TGTGCCAGCAGCGTGTCCTGGTCCCTCAATGAGCAGTTCTTC.

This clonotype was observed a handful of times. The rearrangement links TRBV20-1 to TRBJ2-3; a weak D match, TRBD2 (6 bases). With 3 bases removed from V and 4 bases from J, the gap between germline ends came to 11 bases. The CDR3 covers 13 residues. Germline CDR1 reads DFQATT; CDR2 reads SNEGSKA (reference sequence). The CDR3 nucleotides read TGCAGTGCTAGCCCGGGAGCTGCAGATACGCAGTATTTT. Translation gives CSASPGAADTQYF.

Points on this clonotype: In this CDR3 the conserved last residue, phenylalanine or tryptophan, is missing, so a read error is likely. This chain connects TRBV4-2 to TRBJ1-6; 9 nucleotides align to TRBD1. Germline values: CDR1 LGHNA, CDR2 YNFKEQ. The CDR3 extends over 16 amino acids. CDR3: CTSSQEPGQGNSPLHL. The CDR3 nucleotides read TGTACCAGCAGCCAAGAACCGGGACAGGGTAATTCACCCCTCCACCTT.

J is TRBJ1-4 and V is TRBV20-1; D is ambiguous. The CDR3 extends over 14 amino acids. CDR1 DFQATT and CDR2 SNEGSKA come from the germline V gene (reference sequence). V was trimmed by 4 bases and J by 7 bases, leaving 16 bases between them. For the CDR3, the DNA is TGCAGTGCTATCCAGGCGGTTGACGGTGAAAAACTGTTTTTT. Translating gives CSAIQAVDGEKLFF.

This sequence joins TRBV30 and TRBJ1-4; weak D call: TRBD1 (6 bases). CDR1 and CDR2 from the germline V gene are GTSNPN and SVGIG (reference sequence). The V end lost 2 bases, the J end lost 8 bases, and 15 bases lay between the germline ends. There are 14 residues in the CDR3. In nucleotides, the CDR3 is TGTGCCTGGAGTACAGGGTTGAGCAGCGAAAAACTGTTTTTT. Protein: CAWSTGLSSEKLFF.

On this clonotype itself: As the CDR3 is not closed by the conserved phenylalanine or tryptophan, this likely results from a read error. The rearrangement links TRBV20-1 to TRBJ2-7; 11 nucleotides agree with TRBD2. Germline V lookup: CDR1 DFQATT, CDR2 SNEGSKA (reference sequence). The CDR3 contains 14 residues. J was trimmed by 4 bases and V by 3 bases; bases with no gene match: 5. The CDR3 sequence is CSARTLAGVYEQYL. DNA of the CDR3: TGCAGTGCTAGGACACTAGCGGGAGTTTACGAGCAGTACCTC.

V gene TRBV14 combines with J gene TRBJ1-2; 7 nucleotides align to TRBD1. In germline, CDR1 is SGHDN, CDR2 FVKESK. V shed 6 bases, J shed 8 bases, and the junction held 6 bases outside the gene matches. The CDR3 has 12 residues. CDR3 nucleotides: TGTGCCAGCAGTCCACAGGGGCACGGCTACACCTTC. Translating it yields CASSPQGHGYTF.

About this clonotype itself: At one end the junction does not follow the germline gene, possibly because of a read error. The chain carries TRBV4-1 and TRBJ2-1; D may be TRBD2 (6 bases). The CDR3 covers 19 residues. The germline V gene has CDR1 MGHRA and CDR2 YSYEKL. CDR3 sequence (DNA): TGCGCCAGCAGCCAAGAGGCTAGCAGGAGGGCCATTCAGGATAATGACCAGTTCTTC. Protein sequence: CASSQEASRRAIQDNDQFF.

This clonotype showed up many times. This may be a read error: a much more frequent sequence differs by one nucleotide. The CDR3 spells CASSLASSGEQYF. The CDR3 DNA is TGTGCCAGCAGCTTAGCGAGCAGCGGCGAGCAGTACTTC. This chain links TRBV7-9 with TRBJ2-7; D possibly corresponds to TRBD2 (5 bases). Germline V gives CDR1 SEHNR, CDR2 FQNEAQ (reference sequence). V gave up 0 bases and J gave up 6 bases, with 9 bases separating them. CDR3 length: 13 amino acids.

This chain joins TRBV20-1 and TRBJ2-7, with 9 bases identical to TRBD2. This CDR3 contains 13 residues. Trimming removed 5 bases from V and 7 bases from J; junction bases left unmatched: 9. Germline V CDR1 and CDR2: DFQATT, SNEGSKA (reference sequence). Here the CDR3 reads CSADPVAGAEQYF. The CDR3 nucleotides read TGCAGTGCTGATCCGGTAGCGGGAGCTGAGCAGTACTTC.

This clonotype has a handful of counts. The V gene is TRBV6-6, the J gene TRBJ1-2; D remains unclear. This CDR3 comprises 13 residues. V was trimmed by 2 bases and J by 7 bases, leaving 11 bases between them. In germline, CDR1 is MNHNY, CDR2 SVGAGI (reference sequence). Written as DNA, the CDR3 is TGTGCCAGCAGTTACGGCAGGCTAGCTGGCTACACCTTC. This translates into CASSYGRLAGYTF.

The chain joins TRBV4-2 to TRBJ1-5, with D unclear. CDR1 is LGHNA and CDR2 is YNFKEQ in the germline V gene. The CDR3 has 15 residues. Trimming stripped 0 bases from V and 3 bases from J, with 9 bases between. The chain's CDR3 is CASSQDLANNQPQHF. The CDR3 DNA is TGTGCCAGCAGCCAAGATTTGGCCAACAATCAGCCCCAGCATTTT.

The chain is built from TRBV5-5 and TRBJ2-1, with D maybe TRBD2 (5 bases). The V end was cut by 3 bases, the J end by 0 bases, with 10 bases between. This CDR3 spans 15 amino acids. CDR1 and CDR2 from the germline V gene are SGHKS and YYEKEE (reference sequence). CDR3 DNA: TGTGCCAGCAGCTCCGGACTCAGCTCCTACAATGAGCAGTTCTTC. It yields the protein CASSSGLSSYNEQFF.

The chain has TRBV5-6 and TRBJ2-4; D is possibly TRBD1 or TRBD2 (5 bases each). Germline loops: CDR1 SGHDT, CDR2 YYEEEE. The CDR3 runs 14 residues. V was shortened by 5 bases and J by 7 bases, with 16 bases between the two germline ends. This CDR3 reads CASRDGGTSNIQYF. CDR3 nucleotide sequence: TGTGCCAGCAGAGATGGGGGAACTTCGAACATTCAGTACTTC.

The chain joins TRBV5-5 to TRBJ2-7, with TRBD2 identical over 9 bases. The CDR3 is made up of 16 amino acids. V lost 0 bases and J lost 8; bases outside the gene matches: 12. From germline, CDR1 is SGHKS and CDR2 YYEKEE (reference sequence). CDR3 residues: CASSLEWSGRSNKQYF. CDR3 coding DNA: TGTGCCAGCAGCTTGGAATGGAGCGGGAGGAGTAACAAGCAGTACTTC.

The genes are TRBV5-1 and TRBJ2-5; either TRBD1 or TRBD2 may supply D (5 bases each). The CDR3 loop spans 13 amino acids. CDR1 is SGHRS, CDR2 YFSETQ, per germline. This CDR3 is CISSLGTEETQYF. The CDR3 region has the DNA TGCATCAGCAGCTTAGGGACCGAAGAGACCCAGTACTTC.